Each of the 21 T cell receptor beta chains below was sequenced from the same sample in a study of T cell responses to AZD1222 COVID-19 vaccine. Libraries were prepared by immunoSEQ multiplex PCR; TCRdb keeps only in-frame clonotypes and omits some of them. The top ten clones hold 7.5% to 9.5% of a sample with 150,000 to 200,000 clones, around 93% of them seen once. Source: peripheral blood, taken on day 0 of AZD1222 vaccination. The receptors were sampled from an adult in good health.

This clone was observed once. The chain combines TRBV19 with TRBJ1-6; no reliable D call. V gave up 3 bases and J gave up 0 bases, with 12 bases separating them. CDR1 is LNHDA, CDR2 SQIVND, per germline (reference sequence). The CDR3 has 17 residues. As DNA, the CDR3 is TGTGCCAGTAGTATGCTTCCGGCCACCTCCTATAATTCACCCCTCCACTTT. Encoded protein: CASSMLPATSYNSPLHF.

The chain carries TRBV19 and TRBJ1-3; D gene uncertain. Between the trimmed V and J ends, which lost 5 bases and 3 bases, there was a span of 17 bases. Germline loops: CDR1 LNHDA, CDR2 SQIVND (reference sequence). CDR3 length: 16 amino acids. CDR3 residues: CASSPRGPPGGNTIYF. DNA of the CDR3: TGTGCCAGTAGTCCGCGTGGCCCACCTGGTGGAAACACCATATATTTT.

The chain couples TRBV7-3 to TRBJ1-1; D not resolved. CDR3 length equals 13 residues. Germline CDR1 SGHTA, CDR2 FQGTGA. V was trimmed by 4 bases and J by 1 base, leaving 7 bases between them. The DNA of the CDR3 is TGTGCCAGCAGCTCCAGAGCGAACACTGAAGCTTTCTTT. It encodes CASSSRANTEAFF.

The chain is built from TRBV11-2 and TRBJ2-7; no definite D call. The germline V gene has CDR1 SGHAT and CDR2 FQNNGV. V was cut by 5 bases and J by 3 bases, with 14 bases left in between. The CDR3 is 14 amino acids. The CDR3, as DNA: TGTGCCAGCAGCCCAGACCGGCTACACTACGAGCAGTACTTC. Its protein product is CASSPDRLHYEQYF.

This chain links TRBV24-1 with TRBJ2-1; TRBD2 agrees at 12 bases. V was clipped by 7 bases and J by 7 bases; unmatched bases: 4. CDR1 is KGHDR, CDR2 SFDVKD, per germline. The CDR3 consists of 14 residues. The CDR3 DNA follows: TGTGCCACCAGCCTAGCGGGAGGGCCTAATGAGCAGTTCTTC. Its translation: CATSLAGGPNEQFF.

This chain links TRBV3-1 (or the pseudogene TRBV3-2) with TRBJ1-4; the match to TRBD1 covers 8 bases. The CDR3 sequence is 15 residues long. The ends lost 4 bases at V and 8 bases at J; junction bases unmatched: 9. CDR1 LGHDT and CDR2 YNNKEL come from the germline V gene (reference sequence). CDR3 sequence: CASSPRQGSGEKLFF. For the CDR3, the DNA is TGTGCCAGCAGCCCCCGACAGGGGAGTGGGGAAAAACTGTTTTTT.

This chain uses TRBV7-9 with TRBJ2-7; no clear D. The CDR3 sequence is 13 residues long. Trimming pared 5 bases from V and 2 bases from J, leaving 10 bases between. CDR1 and CDR2 (germline): SEHNR, FQNEAQ (reference sequence). DNA for the CDR3: TGTGCCAGCAGCGCCGGGTTCGCCTACGAGCAGTACTTC. The encoded protein is CASSAGFAYEQYF.

The genes are TRBV5-4 and TRBJ2-1; TRBD2 might be the D (7 bases). The CDR3 contains 15 residues. Trimming cost V 2 bases and J 3 bases, with 12 bases left between them. Germline V gene sequence: CDR1 SGHNT, CDR2 YYREEE (reference sequence). CDR3 coding DNA: TGTGCCAGCAGCTTTGGGGGGGCCCTCTACAATGAGCAGTTCTTC. It codes for CASSFGGALYNEQFF.

The chain is built from TRBV27 and TRBJ1-1; D uncertain. The germline CDR1 and CDR2 sequences are MNHEY and SMNVEV (reference sequence). Between the trimmed V and J ends, which lost 8 bases and 0 bases, there was a span of 13 bases. The CDR3 loop spans 14 amino acids. The CDR3 region is CASGTRVMNTEAFF. CDR3 coding DNA: TGTGCCAGCGGCACAAGGGTCATGAACACTGAAGCTTTCTTT.

The chain employs TRBV9 and TRBJ2-3; D perhaps matches TRBD2 (9 bases). This CDR3 is built from 23 residues. CDR1 and CDR2 (germline): SGDLS, YYNGEE. V lost 2 bases and J 0 bases, leaving 34 bases between the germline ends. The CDR3 DNA reads TGTGCCAGCAGCGTCCGGGACAGGTCCGTGGGCGGGAGGGTTAGAACTAGCACAGATACGCAGTATTTT. As protein: CASSVRDRSVGGRVRTSTDTQYF. Full variable domain (outside the CDR3, taken from reference TRBV9 and TRBJ2-3): DSGVTQTPKHLITATGQRVTLRCSPRSGDLSVYWYQQSLDQGLQFLIQYYNGEERAKGNILERFSAQQFPDLHSELNLSSLELGDSALYFCASSVRDRSVGGRVRTSTDTQYFGPGTRLTVL.

The chain couples TRBV27 to TRBJ2-7; D might be TRBD1 (6 bases). The germline V gene has CDR1 MNHEY and CDR2 SMNVEV (reference sequence). Trimming left V 4 bases short and J 0 bases short, with 13 bases between. There are 15 residues in the CDR3. CDR3 residues: CASSSPIGGSYEQYF. The CDR3 nucleotides read TGTGCCAGCAGTTCCCCTATAGGGGGCTCCTACGAGCAGTACTTC.

This clone has a single count. The rearrangement joins TRBV7-9 to TRBJ1-4; TRBD1 might be the D (5 bases). Germline V CDR1 and CDR2: SEHNR, FQNEAQ (reference sequence). This CDR3 contains 13 residues. Trimming left V 0 bases short and J 12 bases short, with 11 bases between. In DNA, the CDR3 is TGTGCCAGCAGCTTAGCGGCAGGGCTAGAACTGTTTTTT. It specifies CASSLAAGLELFF.

The rearrangement joins TRBV9 to TRBJ2-7, with a tentative D call TRBD2 (5 bases). Trimming pared 1 base from V and 0 bases from J, leaving 11 bases between. CDR1 and CDR2 from the germline V gene are SGDLS and YYNGEE. This CDR3 is built from 15 residues. This CDR3 is CASSVSWESSYEQYF. The CDR3 DNA reads TGTGCCAGCAGCGTATCGTGGGAGAGCTCCTACGAGCAGTACTTC. The whole variable domain, filled in from reference TRBV9 and TRBJ2-7, reads DSGVTQTPKHLITATGQRVTLRCSPRSGDLSVYWYQQSLDQGLQFLIQYYNGEERAKGNILERFSAQQFPDLHSELNLSSLELGDSALYFCASSVSWESSYEQYFGPGTRLTVT.

The chain is built from TRBV3-1 (or the pseudogene TRBV3-2) and TRBJ2-5; 8 bases match TRBD2. CDR3 length: 15 amino acids. V lost 0 bases, J lost 9 bases, and 9 bases stayed unmatched. Germline V gives CDR1 LGHDT, CDR2 YNNKEL (reference sequence). The CDR3: CASSQEPSGRNAQYF. CDR3 nucleotide sequence: TGTGCCAGCAGCCAAGAACCTAGCGGGCGTAATGCCCAGTACTTC.

The chain recombines TRBV5-1 with TRBJ2-2, with TRBD2 as a possible D gene (6 bases). CDR3 length equals 14 residues. The germline CDR1 and CDR2 sequences are SGHRS and YFSETQ. Between the trimmed V and J ends, which lost 5 bases and 6 bases, there was a span of 14 bases. In DNA form, the CDR3 reads TGCGCCAGCAGTGTCGGAGGGCACGCCGGGGAGCTGTTTTTT. Its protein is CASSVGGHAGELFF.

The gene calls are TRBV18 and TRBJ1-6; the D is unclear. The CDR3 spans 12 residues. Looked up from germline, CDR1 is KGHSH and CDR2 is LQKENI. Between the trimmed V and J ends, which lost 4 bases and 6 bases, there was a span of 4 bases. This CDR3 is CASSHSNSPLHF. The CDR3 DNA reads as TGTGCCAGCTCACACAGTAATTCACCCCTCCACTTT.

V gene TRBV7-6 combines with J gene TRBJ1-3; tentatively, D is TRBD1 (6 bases). The CDR3 is 17 residues long. Germline V gene sequence: CDR1 SGHVS, CDR2 FNYEAQ. Trimming removed 0 bases at V and 3 bases at J, with 15 bases between. CDR3 DNA sequence: TGTGCCAGCAGCTTAGCTGGGACCAGGGGAGGTGGAAACACCATATATTTT. It encodes CASSLAGTRGGGNTIYF.

The genes are TRBV5-1 and TRBJ2-1; 11 nucleotides agree with TRBD2. The CDR3 is 15 amino acids. Germline loops: CDR1 SGHRS, CDR2 YFSETQ. V shed 1 base and J 7 bases; nucleotides not matched to a gene: 4. CDR3 in DNA: TGCGCCAGCAGCTTGACTAGCGGGAGTGGTAATGAGCAGTTCTTC. Translating gives CASSLTSGSGNEQFF.

The chain is built from TRBV30 and TRBJ1-2; 9 bases fit TRBD1. The V gene's germline CDR1 is GTSNPN and CDR2 SVGIG (reference sequence). The CDR3 has 13 amino acids. With V trimmed by 5 bases and J by 4 bases, 5 bases remained unmatched. CDR3 in amino acids: CAWGTGGVYGYTF. The CDR3 region has the DNA TGTGCCTGGGGAACAGGGGGCGTCTATGGCTACACCTTC.

The rearrangement joins TRBV4-3 to TRBJ2-7; D is possibly TRBD2 (6 bases). V was clipped by 0 bases and J by 4 bases, with 7 bases between them. Germline V gene sequence: CDR1 LGHNA, CDR2 YSLEER. The CDR3 spans 13 residues. The CDR3 DNA reads as TGCGCCAGCAGCCAAGATCGGGGGTACGAGCAGTACTTC. Encoded protein: CASSQDRGYEQYF.

The rearrangement uses TRBV11-3 and TRBJ2-7; D call uncertain. This CDR3 is built from 13 residues. Germline loops: CDR1 SGHNT, CDR2 YENEEA. V was pared by 1 base and J by 10 bases, with 14 bases between. The CDR3 sequence: CASSLGRQTEQYF. Here the CDR3 DNA reads TGTGCCAGCAGCTTAGGTCGGCAAACCGAACAGTACTTC.